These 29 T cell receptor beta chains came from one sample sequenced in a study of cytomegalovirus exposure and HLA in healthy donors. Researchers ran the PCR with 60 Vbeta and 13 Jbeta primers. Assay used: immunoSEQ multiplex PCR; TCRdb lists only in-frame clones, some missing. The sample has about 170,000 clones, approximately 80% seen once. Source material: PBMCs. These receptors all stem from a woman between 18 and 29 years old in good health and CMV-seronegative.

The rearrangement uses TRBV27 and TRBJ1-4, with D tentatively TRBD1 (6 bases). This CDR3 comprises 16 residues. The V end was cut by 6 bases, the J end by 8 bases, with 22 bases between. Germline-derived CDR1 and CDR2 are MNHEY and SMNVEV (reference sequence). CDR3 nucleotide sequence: TGTGCCAGCAGAAGTTTCTTAGCAGGGGCTGGGGAAAAACTGTTTTTT. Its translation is CASRSFLAGAGEKLFF.

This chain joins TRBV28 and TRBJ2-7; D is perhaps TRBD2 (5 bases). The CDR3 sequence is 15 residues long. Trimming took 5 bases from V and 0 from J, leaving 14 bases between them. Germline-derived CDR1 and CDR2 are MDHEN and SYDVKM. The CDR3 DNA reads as TGTGCCAGCAGTCTCGGACTGAAATTCTCCTACGAGCAGTACTTC. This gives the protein CASSLGLKFSYEQYF.

CDR3 in DNA: TGTGCCAGCAGCCCGGGACAGGGGAATTCACCCCTCCACTTT. This encodes CASSPGQGNSPLHF. The J gene is TRBJ1-6, the V gene TRBV28; 10 positions match TRBD1. The CDR3 extends over 14 amino acids. Germline assignment: CDR1 MDHEN and CDR2 SYDVKM. V shed 6 bases, J shed 7 bases, and the junction held 3 bases outside the gene matches.

The CDR3 spells CASSFGQEQETQYF. CDR3 DNA: TGTGCCAGCAGTTTCGGACAGGAACAAGAGACCCAGTACTTC. J is TRBJ2-5 and V is TRBV6-5, with 7 bases fitting TRBD1. V shed 4 bases, J shed 2 bases, and the junction held 4 bases outside the gene matches. Looked up from germline, CDR1 is MNHEY and CDR2 is SVGAGI. The CDR3 is 14 amino acids.

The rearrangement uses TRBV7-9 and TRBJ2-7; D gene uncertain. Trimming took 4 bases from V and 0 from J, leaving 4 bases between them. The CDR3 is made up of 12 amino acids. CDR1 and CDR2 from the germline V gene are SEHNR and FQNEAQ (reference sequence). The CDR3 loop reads CASSYSSYEQYF. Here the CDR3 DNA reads TGTGCCAGCAGCTATAGCTCCTACGAGCAGTACTTC.

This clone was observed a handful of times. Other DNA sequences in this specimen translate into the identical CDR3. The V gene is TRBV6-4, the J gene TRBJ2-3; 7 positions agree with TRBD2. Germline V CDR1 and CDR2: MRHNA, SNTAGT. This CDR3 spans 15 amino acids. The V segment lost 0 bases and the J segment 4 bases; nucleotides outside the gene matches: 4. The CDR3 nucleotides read TGTGCCAGCAGTGACTCCAGCGGGAAGGCAGATACGCAGTATTTT. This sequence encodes CASSDSSGKADTQYF.

CDR3 amino acids: CASSGSGTLNEKLFF. CDR3 DNA sequence: TGTGCCAGCAGCGGTTCCGGGACACTTAATGAAAAACTGTTTTTT. The rearrangement links TRBV4-2 to TRBJ1-4; tentatively, D is TRBD1 (6 bases). Trimming took off 5 bases at V and 4 bases at J, with 14 bases between the two ends. Germline CDR1 LGHNA, CDR2 YNFKEQ. CDR3 length equals 15 residues.

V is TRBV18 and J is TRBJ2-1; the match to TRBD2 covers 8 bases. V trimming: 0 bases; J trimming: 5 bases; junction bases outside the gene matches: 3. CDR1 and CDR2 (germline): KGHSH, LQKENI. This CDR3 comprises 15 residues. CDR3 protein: CASSPPAGGHNEQFF. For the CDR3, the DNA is TGTGCCAGCTCACCACCGGCGGGAGGTCACAATGAGCAGTTCTTC.

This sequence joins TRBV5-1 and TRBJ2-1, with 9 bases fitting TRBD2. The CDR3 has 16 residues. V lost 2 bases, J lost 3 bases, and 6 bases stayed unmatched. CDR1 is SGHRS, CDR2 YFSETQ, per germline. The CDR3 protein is CASSFGGTSSYNEQFF. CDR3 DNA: TGCGCCAGCAGCTTCGGTGGGACTAGCAGCTACAATGAGCAGTTCTTC.

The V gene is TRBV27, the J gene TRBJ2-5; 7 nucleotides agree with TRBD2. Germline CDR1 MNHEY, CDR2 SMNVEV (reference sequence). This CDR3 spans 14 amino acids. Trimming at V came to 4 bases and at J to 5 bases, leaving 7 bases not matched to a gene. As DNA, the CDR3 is TGTGCCAGCAGTTCGGGGGAGGGCCGGGAGACCCAGTACTTC. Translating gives CASSSGEGRETQYF.

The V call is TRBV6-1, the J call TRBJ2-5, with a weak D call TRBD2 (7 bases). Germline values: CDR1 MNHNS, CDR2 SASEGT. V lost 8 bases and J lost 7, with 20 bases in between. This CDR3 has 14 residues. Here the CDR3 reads CASPTGLKGGTQYF. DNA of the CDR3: TGTGCCAGCCCAACGGGACTAAAGGGGGGGACCCAGTACTTC.

CDR3 loop: CASSLASVDNEQFF. In DNA form, the CDR3 reads TGCGCCAGCAGCTTGGCTAGCGTCGACAATGAGCAGTTCTTC. This chain connects TRBV5-1 to TRBJ2-1, with D possibly matching TRBD2 (6 bases). The length of the CDR3 is 14 residues. V shed 0 bases and J shed 5 bases, with 9 bases lying between them. The germline CDR1 and CDR2 sequences are SGHRS and YFSETQ.

The CDR3 coding sequence is TGTGCCAGCAGCGGGGGACTAGCGGGGCCCTACAATGAGCAGTTCTTC. Translated: CASSGGLAGPYNEQFF. The chain is built from TRBV7-9 and TRBJ2-1, with 13 bases aligning to TRBD2. Losses at the gene ends were 5 bases for V and 2 bases for J; bases not matched to a gene: 3. Per the germline V gene, CDR1 is SEHNR and CDR2 is FQNEAQ (reference sequence). CDR3 length: 16 residues.

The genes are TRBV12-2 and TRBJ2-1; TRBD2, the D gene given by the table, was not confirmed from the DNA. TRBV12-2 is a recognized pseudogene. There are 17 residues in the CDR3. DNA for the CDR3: TGTGCAAGTCGCATGAAGGGACTAAGACATGTTCACAATGAGCAGTTCTTC. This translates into CASRMKGLRHVHNEQFF.

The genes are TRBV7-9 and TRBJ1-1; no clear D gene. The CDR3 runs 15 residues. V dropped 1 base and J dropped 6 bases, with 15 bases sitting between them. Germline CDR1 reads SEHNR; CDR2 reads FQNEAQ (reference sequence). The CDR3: CASSLVPELGPEAFF. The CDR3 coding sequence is TGTGCCAGCAGCTTAGTTCCCGAGTTGGGCCCTGAAGCTTTCTTT.

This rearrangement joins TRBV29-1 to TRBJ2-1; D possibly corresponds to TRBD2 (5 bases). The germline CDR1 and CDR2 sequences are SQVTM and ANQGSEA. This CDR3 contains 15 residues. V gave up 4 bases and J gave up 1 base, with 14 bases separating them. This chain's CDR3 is CSVGGPIPSYNEQFF. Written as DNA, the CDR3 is TGCAGCGTTGGAGGGCCAATACCTTCCTACAATGAGCAGTTCTTC.

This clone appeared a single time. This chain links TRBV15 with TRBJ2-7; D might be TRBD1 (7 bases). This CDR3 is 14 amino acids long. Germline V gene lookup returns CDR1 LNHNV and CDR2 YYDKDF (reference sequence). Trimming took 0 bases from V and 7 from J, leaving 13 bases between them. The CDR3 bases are TGTGCCACCAGCAGAGACCCAGGGGGGAAAGAGCAGTACTTC. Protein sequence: CATSRDPGGKEQYF.

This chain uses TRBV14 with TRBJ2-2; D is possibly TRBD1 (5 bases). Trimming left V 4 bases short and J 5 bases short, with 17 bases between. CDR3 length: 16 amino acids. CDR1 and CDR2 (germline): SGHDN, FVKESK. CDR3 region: CASSPTLQALTGELFF. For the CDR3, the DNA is TGTGCCAGCAGCCCAACACTACAGGCATTAACCGGGGAGCTGTTTTTT.

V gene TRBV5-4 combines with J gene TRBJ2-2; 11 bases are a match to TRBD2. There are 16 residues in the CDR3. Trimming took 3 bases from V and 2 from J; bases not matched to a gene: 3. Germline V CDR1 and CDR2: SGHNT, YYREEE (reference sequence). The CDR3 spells CASSSGTSGNTGELFF. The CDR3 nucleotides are TGTGCCAGCAGCTCCGGGACTAGCGGAAACACCGGGGAGCTGTTTTTT.

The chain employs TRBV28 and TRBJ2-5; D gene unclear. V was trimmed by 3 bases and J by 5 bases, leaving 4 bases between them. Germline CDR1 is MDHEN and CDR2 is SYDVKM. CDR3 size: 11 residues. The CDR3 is CASSFMETQYF. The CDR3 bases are TGTGCCAGCAGTTTTATGGAGACCCAGTACTTC.

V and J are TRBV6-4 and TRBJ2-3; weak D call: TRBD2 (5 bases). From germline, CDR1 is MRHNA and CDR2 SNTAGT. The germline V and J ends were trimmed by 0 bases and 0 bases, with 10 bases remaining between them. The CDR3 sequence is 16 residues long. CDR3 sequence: CASSDSWESSTDTQYF. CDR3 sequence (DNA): TGTGCCAGCAGTGACTCGTGGGAGTCGAGCACAGATACGCAGTATTTT.

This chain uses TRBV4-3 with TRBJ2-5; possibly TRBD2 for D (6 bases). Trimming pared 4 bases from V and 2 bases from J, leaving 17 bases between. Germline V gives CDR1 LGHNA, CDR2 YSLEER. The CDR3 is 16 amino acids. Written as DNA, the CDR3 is TGCGCCAGCAGCCTAAATGGAAAGGGGACTCAAGAGACCCAGTACTTC. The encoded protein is CASSLNGKGTQETQYF.

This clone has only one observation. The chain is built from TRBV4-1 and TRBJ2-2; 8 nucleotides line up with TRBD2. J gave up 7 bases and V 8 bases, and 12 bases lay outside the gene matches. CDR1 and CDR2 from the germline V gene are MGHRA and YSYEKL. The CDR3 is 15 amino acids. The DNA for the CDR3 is TGCGCCAGCGGCTGGAGCGGGAGTGATGTCGGGGAGCTGTTTTTT. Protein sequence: CASGWSGSDVGELFF.

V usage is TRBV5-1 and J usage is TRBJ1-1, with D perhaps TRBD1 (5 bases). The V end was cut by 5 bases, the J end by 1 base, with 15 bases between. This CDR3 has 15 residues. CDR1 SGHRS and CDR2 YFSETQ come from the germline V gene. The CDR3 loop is CASSEMGHPNTEAFF. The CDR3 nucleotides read TGCGCCAGCAGTGAGATGGGGCATCCGAACACTGAAGCTTTCTTT.

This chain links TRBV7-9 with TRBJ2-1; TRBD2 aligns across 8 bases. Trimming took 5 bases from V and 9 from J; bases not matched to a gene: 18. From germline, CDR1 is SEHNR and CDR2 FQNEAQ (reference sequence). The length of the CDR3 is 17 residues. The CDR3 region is CASSPRPSGSTVPEQFF. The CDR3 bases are TGTGCCAGCAGCCCACGTCCGAGCGGGAGTACGGTCCCTGAGCAGTTCTTC.

CDR3 nucleotide sequence: TGTGCCAGCAGCCCCCTGACTAGTTCCGGGGAGCTGTTTTTT. Its protein product is CASSPLTSSGELFF. The gene calls are TRBV7-8 and TRBJ2-2, with D perhaps matching TRBD2 (6 bases). The CDR3 covers 14 residues. The ends were cut back, 5 bases at V and 6 bases at J, with 13 bases in the middle. The V gene's germline CDR1 is SGHVS and CDR2 FQNEAQ. The variable domain in full, with the rest retrieved from reference TRBV7-8 and TRBJ2-2, is GAGVSQSPRYKVAKRGQDVALRCDPISGHVSLFWYQQALGQGPEFLTYFQNEAQLDKSGLPSDRFFAERPEGSVSTLKIQRTQQEDSAVYLCASSPLTSSGELFFGEGSRLTVL.

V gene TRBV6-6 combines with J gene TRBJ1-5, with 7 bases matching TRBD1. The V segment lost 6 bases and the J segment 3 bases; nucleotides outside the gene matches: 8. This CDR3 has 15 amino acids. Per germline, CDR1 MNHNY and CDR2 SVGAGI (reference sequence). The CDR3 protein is CASSFGTDFNQPQHF. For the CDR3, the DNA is TGTGCCAGCAGCTTTGGGACAGATTTCAATCAGCCCCAGCATTTT.

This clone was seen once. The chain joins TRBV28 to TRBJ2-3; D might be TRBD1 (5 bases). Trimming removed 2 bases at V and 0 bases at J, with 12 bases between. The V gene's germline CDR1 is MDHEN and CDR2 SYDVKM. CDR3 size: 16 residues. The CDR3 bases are TGTGCCAGCAGTTTAGGTGGGGCAAGGAGCACAGATACGCAGTATTTT. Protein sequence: CASSLGGARSTDTQYF.

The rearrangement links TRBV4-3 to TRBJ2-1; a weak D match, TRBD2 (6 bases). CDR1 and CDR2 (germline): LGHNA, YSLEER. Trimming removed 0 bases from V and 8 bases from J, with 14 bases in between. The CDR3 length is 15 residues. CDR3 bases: TGCGCCAGCAGCCAAGACGTAGCGGCCGGCGATGAGCAGTTCTTC. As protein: CASSQDVAAGDEQFF.